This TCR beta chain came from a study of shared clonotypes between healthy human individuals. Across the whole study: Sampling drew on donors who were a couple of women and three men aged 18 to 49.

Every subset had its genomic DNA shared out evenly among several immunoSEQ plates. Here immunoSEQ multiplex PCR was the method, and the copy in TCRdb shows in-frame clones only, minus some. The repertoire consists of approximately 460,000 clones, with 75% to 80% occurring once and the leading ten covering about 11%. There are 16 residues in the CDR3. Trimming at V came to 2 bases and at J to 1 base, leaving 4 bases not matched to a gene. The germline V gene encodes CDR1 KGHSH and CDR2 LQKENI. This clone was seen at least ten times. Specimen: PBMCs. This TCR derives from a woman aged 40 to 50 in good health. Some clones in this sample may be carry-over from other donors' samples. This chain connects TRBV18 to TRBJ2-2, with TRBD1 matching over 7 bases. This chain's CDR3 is CASSPYGTENTGELFF. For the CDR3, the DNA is TGTGCCAGCTCACCATACGGGACAGAGAACACCGGGGAGCTGTTTTTT.